These 16 T cell receptor beta chains share one sample of origin, sequenced in a study of blood T cells in healthy people across ages. A sample-barcoded 5' primer and a J-beta primer mix were used in a second PCR of about 7 to 12 cycles. TCRdb reprocessed the 5' RACE reads with MiXCR, giving one entry per CDR3 protein. The sample lists about 1.1 million distinct CDR3 sequences, less than 45% occurring once. The sample was blood. Every receptor here comes from a man between 18 and 35 years old in good health.

Comments on this clonotype: Sequence at one end of the junction differs from germline and may be a read error. The chain couples TRBV5-5 to TRBJ1-1; the D is unclear. This CDR3 is 14 amino acids long. Germline CDR1 is SGHKS and CDR2 is YYEKEE (reference sequence). The CDR3 DNA follows: TGTGTCAGCAGCTTGCGTCAGGTGAACACTGAAGCTTTCTTT. Translation: CVSSLRQVNTEAFF.

The chain is built from TRBV3-1 and TRBJ2-1; maybe TRBD2 (5 bases). Per the germline V gene, CDR1 is LGHDT and CDR2 is YNNKEL (reference sequence). V was cut by 0 bases and J by 6 bases, with 12 bases left in between. The CDR3 covers 15 residues. CDR3 region: CASSQDPGYRNEQFF. CDR3 DNA: TGTGCCAGCAGCCAAGATCCGGGATATCGCAATGAGCAGTTCTTC.

This chain joins TRBV6-1 and TRBJ1-1; possible D gene TRBD1, 5 bases. The CDR3 runs 16 residues. Trimming took 1 base from V and 1 from J, leaving 13 bases between them. Germline values: CDR1 MNHNS, CDR2 SASEGT. CDR3 sequence: CASSEEWGGRNTEAFF. As DNA, the CDR3 is TGTGCCAGCAGTGAAGAGTGGGGGGGAAGGAACACTGAAGCTTTCTTT.

CDR3 loop: CASSRPGQVYEQFF. CDR3 bases: TGTGCCAGCAGCCGTCCGGGACAAGTGTATGAGCAGTTCTTC. The chain employs TRBV3-1 and TRBJ2-1, with D perhaps TRBD1 (6 bases). Germline-derived CDR1 and CDR2 are LGHDT and YNNKEL (reference sequence). The CDR3 has 14 amino acids. Trimming took 4 bases from V and 8 from J, leaving 15 bases between them.

Comment on this clonotype: Sequence at one end of the junction differs from germline and may be a read error. The chain links TRBV12-3 or TRBV12-4 to TRBJ1-4; no clear D. The CDR3 is made up of 12 amino acids. The CDR3 here is CVSSLGLGKLFF. In DNA form, the CDR3 reads TGTGTCAGCAGTTTAGGACTCGGAAAACTGTTTTTT.

The chain is built from TRBV3-1 and TRBJ2-3; TRBD2 aligns across 10 bases. There are 17 residues in the CDR3. V gave up 4 bases and J gave up 4 bases; unmatched junction bases: 11. CDR1 and CDR2 (germline): LGHDT, YNNKEL (reference sequence). The CDR3 nucleotides are TGTGCCAGCAGCCCAGGGGCCCTAGCGGGGGACGCAGATACGCAGTATTTT. Amino acids: CASSPGALAGDADTQYF.

This clonotype was counted between two and nine times. The chain uses TRBV29-1 and TRBJ2-7; either TRBD1 or TRBD2 may supply D (5 bases each). Per the germline V gene, CDR1 is SQVTM and CDR2 is ANQGSEA. Trimming pared 3 bases from V and 6 bases from J, leaving 15 bases between. The CDR3 loop spans 13 amino acids. Written as DNA, the CDR3 is TGCAGCGTTGAGTTGTTCGGGGCCCCCGAGCAGTACTTC. This gives the protein CSVELFGAPEQYF.

The chain combines TRBV12-5 with TRBJ1-2; D remains ambiguous. Germline V gene sequence: CDR1 LGHNT, CDR2 FRNRAP. The germline V and J ends were trimmed by 0 bases and 1 base, with 12 bases remaining between them. CDR3 length: 16 residues. Here the CDR3 DNA reads TGTGCTAGTGGTTTGGTACTCGGTCGTAGTAACTATGGCTACACCTTC. Amino acid sequence: CASGLVLGRSNYGYTF.

In the case of this clonotype: Sequence at one end of the junction differs from germline and may be a read error. The chain uses TRBV4-2 and TRBJ2-1; D not resolved. Looked up from germline, CDR1 is LGHNA and CDR2 is YNFKEQ. This CDR3 comprises 13 residues. CDR3 nucleotide sequence: TGTGTCAGCAGCCCGGACCACTACAATGAGCAGTTCTTC. This sequence encodes CVSSPDHYNEQFF.

CDR3 amino acids: CASSPTGSVDTQYF. CDR3 sequence (DNA): TGTGCCAGCTCACCCACCGGGTCCGTAGATACGCAGTATTTT. The J gene is TRBJ2-3, the V gene TRBV18; D uncertain. The CDR3 has 14 residues. V lost 3 bases to trimming and J lost 5 bases, with 12 bases between them. Germline CDR1 KGHSH, CDR2 LQKENI.

The chain employs TRBV20-1 and TRBJ1-6, with D maybe TRBD1 (5 bases). Trimming took off 0 bases at V and 10 bases at J, with 13 bases between the two ends. CDR3 length: 14 amino acids. Germline values: CDR1 DFQATT, CDR2 SNEGSKA (reference sequence). In nucleotides, the CDR3 is TGCAGTGCTAGAGATTGGGGGGGAAACTCACCCCTCCACTTT. It encodes CSARDWGGNSPLHF.

The CDR3 DNA sequence: TGCAGTGCTTCCCCTAGCGGCCGGGCAGATACGCAGTATTTT. This translates into CSASPSGRADTQYF. V usage is TRBV20-1 and J usage is TRBJ2-3, with TRBD2 identical over 7 bases. CDR3 length equals 14 residues. Looked up from germline, CDR1 is DFQATT and CDR2 is SNEGSKA (reference sequence). V gave up 5 bases and J gave up 4 bases; unmatched junction bases: 9.

As to this clonotype: Just one base apart from a much larger clone, this may be a read error. The CDR3, as DNA: TGTGCCAGCAGCCAAGGCTCTCTGGGTGAGCAGTACTTC. This sequence encodes CASSQGSLGEQYF. This sequence joins TRBV7-2 and TRBJ2-7; D is unresolved. The CDR3 has 13 amino acids. V dropped 5 bases and J dropped 7 bases, with 15 bases sitting between them. Germline V gives CDR1 SGHTA, CDR2 FQGNSA. The variable domain in full, with the rest retrieved from reference TRBV7-2 and TRBJ2-7, is GAGVSQSPSNKVTEKGKDVELRCDPISGHTALYWYRQSLGQGLEFLIYFQGNSAPDKSGLPSDRFSAERTGGSVSTLTIQRTQQEDSAVYLCASSQGSLGEQYFGPGTRLTVT.

CDR3 DNA: TGCAGCGTTAATAGCGCCAGCACAGATACGCAGTATTTT. This encodes CSVNSASTDTQYF. The chain links TRBV29-1 to TRBJ2-3, with a possible D match to TRBD2 (5 bases). V was clipped by 5 bases and J by 0 bases, with 9 bases between them. CDR3 length: 13 amino acids. Looked up from germline, CDR1 is SQVTM and CDR2 is ANQGSEA.

Note on this clonotype: A read error may explain this, as a much larger clone is one base away. V gene TRBV25-1 combines with J gene TRBJ1-2, with D maybe TRBD1 (5 bases). This CDR3 has 13 amino acids. Germline lookup yields CDR1 MGHDK and CDR2 SYGVNS. The CDR3, as DNA: TGTGCCAGCAGTGCACCGGGACTTTATGGCCACACCTTC. Amino acid sequence: CASSAPGLYGHTF.

The chain couples TRBV5-1 to TRBJ2-7, with D tentatively TRBD1 or TRBD2 (5 bases each). CDR1 and CDR2 (germline): SGHRS, YFSETQ. The CDR3 loop spans 13 amino acids. The V and J ends lost 4 bases and 0 bases respectively, with 8 bases between them. The CDR3 nucleotides are TGCGCCAGCAGCGACGGGGCCTCCTACGAGCAGTACTTC. Translating it yields CASSDGASYEQYF.